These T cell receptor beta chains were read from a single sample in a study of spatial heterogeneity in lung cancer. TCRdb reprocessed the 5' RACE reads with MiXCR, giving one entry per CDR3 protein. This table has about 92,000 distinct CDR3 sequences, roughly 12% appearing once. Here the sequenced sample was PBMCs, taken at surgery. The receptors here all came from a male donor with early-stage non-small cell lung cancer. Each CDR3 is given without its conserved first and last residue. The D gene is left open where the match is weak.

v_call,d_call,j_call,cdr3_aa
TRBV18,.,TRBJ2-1,ASSLGTANEQF
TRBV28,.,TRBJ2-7,ASTYSGAPGSEQY
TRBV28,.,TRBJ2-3,ASGAGVDTQY
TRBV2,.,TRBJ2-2,ASTGERTGELF
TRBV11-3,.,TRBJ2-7,ASSLRTPSSYEQY
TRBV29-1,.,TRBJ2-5,SVWDILETQY
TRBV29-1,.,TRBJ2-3,SVEVGADTQY
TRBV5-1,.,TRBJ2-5,ASSNEETQY
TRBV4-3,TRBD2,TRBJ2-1,ASSQVWLAGGRYNEQF
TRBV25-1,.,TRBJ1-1,ASSEFKGGIEAF
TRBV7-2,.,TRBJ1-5,ASSLLGVSQPQH
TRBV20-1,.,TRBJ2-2,SAREWGLSTGELF
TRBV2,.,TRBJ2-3,ASSVRDTQY
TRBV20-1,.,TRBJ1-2,SARDLSSRTHGYT
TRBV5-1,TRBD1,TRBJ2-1,ASSSPGQGNFNEQF
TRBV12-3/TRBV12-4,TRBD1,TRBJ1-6,ASRLGTGESPLH
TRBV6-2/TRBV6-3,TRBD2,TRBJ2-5,ASRRLAGLGETQY
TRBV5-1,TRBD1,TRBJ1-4,ASSLKTGNEKLF
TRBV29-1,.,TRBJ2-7,SVEGQGIYEQY
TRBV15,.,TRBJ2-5,ATSKSPPRLGETQY
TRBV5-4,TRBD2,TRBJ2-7,ASSFERDSYEQY
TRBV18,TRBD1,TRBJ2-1,ASSPVQGENEQF
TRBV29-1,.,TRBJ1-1,SVGWGGDAF
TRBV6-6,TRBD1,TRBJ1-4,ASSGTGSGKLF
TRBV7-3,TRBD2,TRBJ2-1,ASSSSAGAYNEQF
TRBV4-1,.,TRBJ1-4,ASSPWAATNEKLF
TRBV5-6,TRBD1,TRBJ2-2,ASSQLGQAANTGELF
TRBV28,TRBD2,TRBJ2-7,ASGSTSGSYEQY
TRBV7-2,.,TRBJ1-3,ASSLGGFGGNTIY
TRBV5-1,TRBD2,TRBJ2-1,ASTSGTSGYNEQF
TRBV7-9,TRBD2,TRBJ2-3,ASSRTSGGLY
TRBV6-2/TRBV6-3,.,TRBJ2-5,ASSYRMGRGEETQY
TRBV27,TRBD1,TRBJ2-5,ASSFQGATGETQY
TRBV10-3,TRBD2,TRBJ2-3,ATLAGGIADTQY
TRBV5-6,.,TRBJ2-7,ASSLGPQVPEQY
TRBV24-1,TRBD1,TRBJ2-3,ATSTGVRGDTQY
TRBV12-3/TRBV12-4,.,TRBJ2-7,ASSPPAGAEQY
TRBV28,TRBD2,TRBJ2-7,ASSFPWGGRYEQY
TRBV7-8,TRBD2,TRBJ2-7,ASGRVAGASHEQY
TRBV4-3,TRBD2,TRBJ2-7,ASSQAGGPYEQY
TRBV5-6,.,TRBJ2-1,ASTRDVSYNEQF
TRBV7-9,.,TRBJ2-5,ASSLGRGETQY
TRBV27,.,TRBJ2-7,ASIGAGVNEQY
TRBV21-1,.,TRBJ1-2,AEGYTANYGYT
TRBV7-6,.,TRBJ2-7,VSSLVLSEQY
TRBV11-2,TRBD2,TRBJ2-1,ASSLRTSGYIMSGQF
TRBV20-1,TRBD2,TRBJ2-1,SAPPSGSNEQF
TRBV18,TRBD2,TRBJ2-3,ASSPEGAGSTDTQY
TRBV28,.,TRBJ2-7,ASSISRYKQY